Listed below are T cell receptor beta chains from one sample, sequenced in a study of Graves' ophthalmopathy and Graves' hyperthyroidism. TCRdb recomputed calls from the multiplex PCR reads with MiXCR, one row per CDR3 protein. The table lists 900,000 to 1,200,000 distinct CDR3 sequences, less than 45% of them singletons. The sequenced sample consisted of peripheral blood or thyroid tissue (not recorded which). These receptors were taken from an adult man with Graves' hyperthyroidism. Both conserved end residues are part of each CDR3. The D gene is left open where the match is weak. Size is stated for part of the rows, as once, few or many counts, or as a class when the clone is expanded.

clone size	V gene	D gene	J gene	CDR3 protein	CDR3 DNA
many	TRBV20-1	-	TRBJ1-1	CSAGEDSYTEAFF	TGCAGTGCTGGGGAGGACAGCTACACTGAAGCTTTCTTT
-	TRBV7-6	-	TRBJ2-5	CASSLAAPGETQYF	TGTGCCAGCAGCTTAGCGGCACCGGGAGAGACCCAGTACTTC
many	TRBV19	-	TRBJ2-5	CASSGTGSSETQYF	TGTGCCAGTAGTGGAACAGGGTCTTCGGAGACCCAGTACTTC
-	TRBV10-3	TRBD1	TRBJ1-5	CATGTAPNQPQHF	TGTGCCACCGGGACAGCGCCTAATCAGCCCCAGCATTTT
many	TRBV29-1	-	TRBJ2-2	CSADSWGELFF	TGCAGCGCCGATTCGTGGGGGGAGCTGTTTTTT
-	TRBV11-2	-	TRBJ2-7	CASSSIRDGFGEQYF	TGTGCCAGCAGCTCCATACGAGACGGTTTTGGCGAGCAGTACTTC
few	TRBV20-1	-	TRBJ2-7	CSAVRDFALEQYF	TGCAGTGCTGTCCGGGACTTCGCTTTGGAGCAGTACTTC
-	TRBV6-5	-	TRBJ2-5	CASSYSRETGTETQYF	TGTGCCAGCAGTTACTCCCGGGAGACGGGTACCGAGACCCAGTACTTC
-	TRBV5-1	TRBD2	TRBJ2-2	CASGKTSGYSGTGELFF	TGCGCCAGCGGTAAGACTAGCGGGTATTCGGGCACCGGGGAGCTGTTTTTT
few	TRBV6-5	TRBD1	TRBJ1-2	CASRTPGQGFYGYTF	TGTGCCAGCAGGACGCCGGGACAGGGGTTTTATGGCTACACCTTC
few	TRBV2	-	TRBJ1-3	CASIRGSGNTIYF	TGTGCCAGCATTAGAGGTTCTGGAAACACCATATATTTT
once	TRBV7-9	-	TRBJ2-6	CASSSTTFQGPPGANVLTF	TGTGCCAGCAGCTCTACGACTTTTCAGGGTCCCCCTGGGGCCAACGTCCTGACTTTC
many	TRBV20-1	-	TRBJ2-7	CSARGQMSYEQYF	TGCAGTGCTAGAGGACAGATGTCCTACGAGCAGTACTTC
-	TRBV6-1	-	TRBJ2-2	CAINRWTVNTGELFF	TGTGCCATTAACCGCTGGACCGTGAACACCGGGGAGCTGTTTTTT
-	TRBV11-2	-	TRBJ1-2	CASSSTLRDVYGYTF	TGTGCCAGCAGCTCAACTCTTCGTGACGTCTATGGCTACACCTTC
-	TRBV18	-	TRBJ2-7	CASSEGREQYF	TGTGCCAGCTCGGAGGGTCGCGAGCAGTACTTC
many	TRBV2	-	TRBJ2-7	CASRRSRGAQGEQYF	TGTGCCAGCAGAAGGTCCCGGGGGGCGCAGGGCGAGCAGTACTTC
-	TRBV10-1	-	TRBJ1-2	CASSERQDGYGYTF	TGCGCCAGCAGTGAGCGGCAGGATGGCTATGGCTACACCTTC
-	TRBV7-2	-	TRBJ1-6	CASIDGGSPLHF	TGTGCCAGCATCGATGGAGGTTCACCCCTCCACTTT
-	TRBV15	-	TRBJ2-3	CATSRDLQQGLDTQYF	TGTGCCACCAGCAGAGATTTGCAGCAGGGTCTAGATACGCAGTATTTT
-	TRBV14	-	TRBJ1-4	CASSQVQEPTNEKLFF	TGTGCCAGCAGCCAAGTTCAGGAACCAACTAATGAAAAACTGTTTTTT
many	TRBV12-3/TRBV12-4	-	TRBJ2-6	CASRAGGANVLTF	TGTGCCAGCAGGGCCGGTGGGGCCAACGTCCTGACTTTC
-	TRBV15	-	TRBJ1-5	CASKGSGNQPQHF	TGTGCCAGTAAGGGTAGTGGCAATCAGCCCCAGCATTTT
many	TRBV20-1	-	TRBJ2-7	CSAADGEQYF	TGCAGTGCTGCGGACGGCGAGCAGTACTTC
-	TRBV12-3/TRBV12-4	-	TRBJ1-1	CASAYQGVNTEAFF	TGTGCCAGCGCATATCAGGGCGTGAACACTGAAGCTTTCTTT
-	TRBV7-9	-	TRBJ1-4	CASSLLTGEAEKLFF	TGTGCCAGCAGCTTGCTAACGGGGGAGGCTGAAAAACTGTTTTTT
-	TRBV29-1	-	TRBJ2-2	CSVRGSNTGELSW	TGCAGCGTTCGGGGATCGAACACCGGGGAGCTGTCTTGG